The present entry profiles one T cell receptor (beta chain) with its context. The CDR3 is made up of 16 amino acids. The germline V gene has CDR1 MNHEY and CDR2 SMNVEV (reference sequence). Losses at the gene ends were 8 bases for V and 3 bases for J; bases not matched to a gene: 12. These data originate in a study of blood T cell repertoires in COVID-19. About the research overall: T cells, B-cell-depleted T cells, or PBMCs provided the cDNA or gDNA that served as material.

Seattle's enrolled individuals joined amid active infection and were then monitored longitudinally. Study processing details: From reference gene primer amplification, estimates of nucleated cell counts were derived. Assay used: immunoSEQ multiplex PCR; TCRdb lists only in-frame clones, some missing. The V and J calls and clone size were taken over from that table, and D and trimming were inferred from the DNA. This sample has some 70,000 clones, with 70% to 90% found just once. Sequences were obtained from peripheral blood. The chain combines TRBV27 with TRBJ1-4; the match to TRBD1 covers 7 bases. This TCR was recovered from a woman between 50 and 59 years old with COVID-19, enrolled during active disease. CDR3 DNA: TGTGCCAGCGCCCCGGGCCCGGGGACAGCTAATGAAAAACTGTTTTTT. As protein: CASAPGPGTANEKLFF. Full variable domain (outside the CDR3, taken from reference TRBV27 and TRBJ1-4): EAQVTQNPRYLITVTGKKLTVTCSQNMNHEYMSWYRQDPGLGLRQIYYSMNVEVTDKGDVPEGYKVSRKEKRNFPLILESPSPNQTSLYFCASAPGPGTANEKLFFGSGTQLSVL.